Shown below are 27 T cell receptor beta chains from a single sample sequenced in a study of blood T cell repertoires in COVID-19. The repertoire was sequenced with immunoSEQ multiplex PCR; TCRdb's copy has only in-frame clones and lacks some. The top ten clones hold roughly 38% of a sample with tens of thousands of clones, more than 85% of them seen once. Sequencing was performed on peripheral blood. The receptors here all came from a man aged 55 to 70 with active or convalescent COVID-19.

V usage is TRBV11-2 and J usage is TRBJ2-1; 12 bases agree with TRBD2. Germline V gene lookup returns CDR1 SGHAT and CDR2 FQNNGV. Unmatched junction bases numbered 5, after V lost 5 bases and J lost 3 bases. The CDR3 runs 16 residues. CDR3 amino acids: CASSRRLAGVYNEQFF. CDR3 coding DNA: TGTGCCAGCAGCAGGAGACTAGCGGGAGTCTACAATGAGCAGTTCTTC.

The chain uses TRBV13 and TRBJ2-3; D call uncertain. The CDR3 is 15 residues long. CDR1 and CDR2 (germline): PRHDT, FYEKMQ (reference sequence). V lost 2 bases to trimming and J lost 1 base, with 10 bases between them. CDR3 DNA sequence: TGTGCCAGCAGCTTAATGGGCAGTGGCACAGATACGCAGTATTTT. As protein: CASSLMGSGTDTQYF.

The chain uses TRBV28 and TRBJ1-5; no reliable D call. V lost 2 bases to trimming and J lost 6 bases, with 5 bases between them. Germline CDR1 MDHEN, CDR2 SYDVKM. The CDR3 consists of 12 residues. The CDR3 sequence is CASSLGGQPQHF. CDR3 coding DNA: TGTGCCAGCAGTTTAGGAGGTCAGCCCCAGCATTTT.

The chain combines TRBV5-1 with TRBJ1-1; D is undetermined. Germline V gene lookup returns CDR1 SGHRS and CDR2 YFSETQ. Trimming left V 4 bases short and J 2 bases short, with 9 bases between. The CDR3 covers 13 residues. The CDR3 DNA sequence: TGCGCCAGCAGCACTCCATTAAACACTGAAGCTTTCTTT. It translates to CASSTPLNTEAFF.

The genes are TRBV18 and TRBJ2-7, with a tentative D call TRBD2 (6 bases). Germline V CDR1 and CDR2: KGHSH, LQKENI. Deletions cut 3 bases from V and 1 base from J, with 16 bases between. This CDR3 contains 16 residues. CDR3 amino acids: CASSPNGLATSYEQYF. In nucleotides, the CDR3 is TGTGCCAGCTCACCTAACGGGCTAGCGACGTCCTACGAGCAGTACTTC.

The rearrangement uses TRBV2 and TRBJ2-7; D gene ambiguous. Between the trimmed V and J ends, which lost 3 bases and 7 bases, there was a span of 4 bases. Per germline, CDR1 SNHLY and CDR2 FYNNEI. CDR3 size: 10 residues. The CDR3 region is CASSDGEQYF. The CDR3 DNA is TGTGCCAGCAGTGACGGGGAGCAGTACTTC.

The rearrangement uses TRBV10-2 and TRBJ2-5, with D perhaps matching TRBD2 (5 bases). CDR3 length: 14 residues. V dropped 2 bases and J dropped 5 bases, with 12 bases sitting between them. Germline V CDR1 and CDR2: WSHSY, SAAADI. For the CDR3, the DNA is TGCGCCAGCAGTGAGGCGACTACTTCGGAGACCCAGTACTTC. It translates to CASSEATTSETQYF.

The rearrangement joins TRBV6-1 to TRBJ1-3; 12 nucleotides agree with TRBD1. J lost 2 bases, V lost 4 bases, and 15 bases had no gene match. CDR3 length: 20 amino acids. The germline gives CDR1 MNHNS, CDR2 SASEGT. In DNA form, the CDR3 reads TGTGCCAGCAGTGGGTCGAGCAGGGACAGGGGGCGCGAAACTGGAAACACCATATATTTT. It translates to CASSGSSRDRGRETGNTIYF.

The chain employs TRBV7-3 and TRBJ2-7; D unresolved. This CDR3 has 14 residues. Trimming stripped 5 bases from V and 2 bases from J, with 13 bases between. Germline V gene lookup returns CDR1 SGHTA and CDR2 FQGTGA. CDR3 DNA sequence: TGTGCCAGCAGCCTATATTCCCGCCCCTACGAGCAGTACTTC. Protein: CASSLYSRPYEQYF.

In this sample, this clone turned up a few times. The chain combines TRBV19 with TRBJ1-2; 8 nucleotides agree with TRBD1. The CDR3 has 14 amino acids. J was trimmed by 4 bases and V by 10 bases; bases with no gene match: 11. Germline CDR1 and CDR2: LNHDA and SQIVND (reference sequence). The CDR3 region is CATTRQGLVYGYTF. Written as DNA, the CDR3 is TGTGCCACAACCAGACAGGGGCTCGTCTATGGCTACACCTTC. The full variable domain, with the rest looked up from reference TRBV19 and TRBJ1-2, is DGGITQSPKYLFRKEGQNVTLSCEQNLNHDAMYWYRQDPGQGLRLIYYSQIVNDFQKGDIAEGYSVSREKKESFPLTVTSAQKNPTAFYLCATTRQGLVYGYTFGSGTRLTVV.

This chain uses TRBV7-9 with TRBJ2-4, with 8 bases fitting TRBD1. From germline, CDR1 is SEHNR and CDR2 FQNEAQ (reference sequence). The J segment lost 7 bases and the V segment lost 5 bases, leaving 10 bases of the junction unmatched. The CDR3 contains 15 residues. CDR3 sequence: CASSKTGTGDNIQYF. CDR3 coding DNA: TGTGCCAGCAGCAAAACCGGGACAGGAGATAACATTCAGTACTTC.

The V call is TRBV2, the J call TRBJ2-7, with 13 bases that match TRBD2. The CDR3 runs 15 residues. Trimming cost V 7 bases and J 2 bases; bases outside gene matches: 5. The germline V gene encodes CDR1 SNHLY and CDR2 FYNNEI. The CDR3, as DNA: TGTGCCAGCATGGGGACTAGCGGGATTACCTACGAGCAGTACTTC. Protein product: CASMGTSGITYEQYF.

J is TRBJ1-6 and V is TRBV27; possibly TRBD1 for D (5 bases). Deletions cut 1 base from V and 0 bases from J, with 19 bases between. CDR1 MNHEY and CDR2 SMNVEV come from the germline V gene (reference sequence). The CDR3 is 20 residues long. The CDR3 DNA is TGTGCCAGCAGTTTATTAGGCCGGAGGGGACGGAGCTCCTATAATTCACCCCTCCACTTT. Its protein product is CASSLLGRRGRSSYNSPLHF.

The rearrangement links TRBV11-3 to TRBJ2-3; 8 bases map to TRBD1. This CDR3 spans 15 amino acids. Trimming took 4 bases from V and 0 from J; bases not matched to a gene: 3. Germline V gene lookup returns CDR1 SGHNT and CDR2 YENEEA. The CDR3 DNA follows: TGTGCCAGCAGCTCGACAGGGGTCAGCACAGATACGCAGTATTTT. It encodes CASSSTGVSTDTQYF.

This clone was seen a handful of times. The V gene is TRBV5-4, the J gene TRBJ1-2, with TRBD1 identical over 10 bases. The CDR3 totals 16 residues. Looked up from germline, CDR1 is SGHNT and CDR2 is YYREEE (reference sequence). After removal of 0 bases from V and 4 bases from J, the junction contained 6 bases not matched to a gene. The CDR3 sequence is CASSLGTGGESYGYTF. In DNA, the CDR3 is TGTGCCAGCAGCTTGGGGACAGGGGGTGAGTCCTATGGCTACACCTTC.

The rearrangement joins TRBV11-2 to TRBJ2-1; weak D call: TRBD2 (6 bases). The V end was cut by 5 bases, the J end by 6 bases, with 11 bases between. Per the germline V gene, CDR1 is SGHAT and CDR2 is FQNNGV. The CDR3 covers 13 residues. This CDR3 reads CASSILRGNEQFF. The CDR3 nucleotides are TGTGCCAGCAGCATATTGCGGGGCAATGAGCAGTTCTTC.

This CDR3 is CASSSVASTDTQYF. CDR3 DNA sequence: TGCGCCAGCAGCTCAGTGGCTAGCACAGATACGCAGTATTTT. This chain joins TRBV4-1 and TRBJ2-3; D unclear. With 5 bases removed from V and 0 bases from J, the gap between germline ends came to 9 bases. The CDR3 sequence is 14 residues long. CDR1 MGHRA and CDR2 YSYEKL come from the germline V gene.

The V and J genes are TRBV28 and TRBJ2-3; perhaps TRBD1 as D (6 bases). This CDR3 has 16 amino acids. V was cut by 3 bases and J by 3 bases, with 16 bases left in between. Germline values: CDR1 MDHEN, CDR2 SYDVKM. CDR3 region: CASSFPSSRGTDTQYF. For the CDR3, the DNA is TGTGCCAGCAGTTTTCCTTCGTCTAGGGGGACAGATACGCAGTATTTT.

V gene TRBV3-1 (or the pseudogene TRBV3-2) combines with J gene TRBJ1-2, with a weak D call TRBD1 (5 bases). The CDR3 length is 15 residues. Trimming stripped 4 bases from V and 1 base from J, with 13 bases between. CDR1 LGHDT and CDR2 YNNKEL come from the germline V gene (reference sequence). CDR3 sequence reads: CASSPSARVNYGYTF. The DNA of the CDR3 is TGTGCCAGCAGCCCAAGCGCCAGGGTTAACTATGGCTACACCTTC.

The chain recombines TRBV18 with TRBJ1-2; D perhaps matches TRBD1 (6 bases). Trimming stripped 1 base from V and 8 bases from J, with 17 bases between. Germline lookup yields CDR1 KGHSH and CDR2 LQKENI. The CDR3 is made up of 15 amino acids. The CDR3: CASSPQAGAVRGYTF. The CDR3 coding sequence is TGTGCCAGCTCACCACAAGCAGGGGCGGTCCGCGGCTACACCTTC.

V and J are TRBV19 and TRBJ2-1, with TRBD1 matching over 9 bases. The CDR3 spans 13 residues. J was trimmed by 7 bases and V by 4 bases; bases with no gene match: 2. Looked up from germline, CDR1 is LNHDA and CDR2 is SQIVND (reference sequence). The CDR3 nucleotides are TGTGCCAGTAGTACGACAGGGGGGAATGAGCAGTTCTTC. It encodes CASSTTGGNEQFF.

CDR3 sequence reads: CSVSVAGSTDTQYF. In DNA form, the CDR3 reads TGCAGCGTTAGTGTGGCAGGGTCCACAGATACGCAGTATTTT. The chain links TRBV29-1 to TRBJ2-3; TRBD1 might be the D (5 bases). CDR3 length equals 14 residues. Germline values: CDR1 SQVTM, CDR2 ANQGSEA. The V end was cut by 5 bases, the J end by 2 bases, with 14 bases between.

V gene TRBV13 combines with J gene TRBJ1-4; the D gene is possibly TRBD1 (5 bases). The CDR3 is made up of 15 amino acids. Germline CDR1 PRHDT, CDR2 FYEKMQ (reference sequence). With 6 bases removed from V and 7 bases from J, the gap between germline ends came to 18 bases. The CDR3 sequence: CASRKRFGAPEKLFF. The CDR3 region has the DNA TGTGCCAGCAGGAAAAGGTTTGGGGCCCCTGAAAAACTGTTTTTT.

The genes are TRBV30 and TRBJ2-2, with D hard to call. Germline V gene data show CDR1 as GTSNPN and CDR2 as SVGIG (reference sequence). The CDR3 length is 11 residues. Deletions cut 4 bases from V and 5 bases from J, with 5 bases between. The CDR3 DNA reads TGTGCCTGGACCTATACCGGGGAGCTGTTTTTT. It is translated as CAWTYTGELFF.

This chain uses TRBV7-9 with TRBJ1-1; no clear D gene. Germline loops: CDR1 SEHNR, CDR2 FQNEAQ (reference sequence). V dropped 8 bases and J dropped 1 base, with 11 bases sitting between them. The CDR3 extends over 13 amino acids. CDR3: CASEGFPNTEAFF. CDR3 bases: TGTGCCAGCGAGGGCTTTCCGAACACTGAAGCTTTCTTT.

V gene TRBV19 combines with J gene TRBJ2-3; D is perhaps TRBD2 (5 bases). Trimming cost V 3 bases and J 1 base, with 8 bases left between them. This CDR3 spans 14 amino acids. The V gene's germline CDR1 is LNHDA and CDR2 SQIVND (reference sequence). Written as DNA, the CDR3 is TGTGCCAGTAGTATCGGGCGGGGCACAGATACGCAGTATTTT. Protein sequence: CASSIGRGTDTQYF. Using reference TRBV19 and TRBJ2-3 for the parts outside the CDR3, the full variable domain is DGGITQSPKYLFRKEGQNVTLSCEQNLNHDAMYWYRQDPGQGLRLIYYSQIVNDFQKGDIAEGYSVSREKKESFPLTVTSAQKNPTAFYLCASSIGRGTDTQYFGPGTRLTVL.

CDR3 DNA: TGTGCCAGCAGCTTGGACGCGGGAGGCTGGAACGAGCAGTACTTC. It specifies CASSLDAGGWNEQYF. The genes are TRBV5-4 and TRBJ2-7, with 8 nucleotides matching TRBD2. The length of the CDR3 is 15 residues. V was pared by 0 bases and J by 5 bases, with 7 bases of the junction left unmatched. CDR1 and CDR2 from the germline V gene are SGHNT and YYREEE (reference sequence).